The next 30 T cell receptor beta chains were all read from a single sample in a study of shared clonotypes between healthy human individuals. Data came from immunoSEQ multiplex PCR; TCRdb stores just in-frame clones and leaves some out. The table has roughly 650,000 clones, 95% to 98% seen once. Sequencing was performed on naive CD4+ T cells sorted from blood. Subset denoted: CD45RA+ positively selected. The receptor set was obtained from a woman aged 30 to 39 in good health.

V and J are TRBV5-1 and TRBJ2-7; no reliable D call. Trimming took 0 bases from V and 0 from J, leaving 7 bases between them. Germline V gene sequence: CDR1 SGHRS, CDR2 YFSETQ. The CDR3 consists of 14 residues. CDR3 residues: CASSLGDGSYEQYF. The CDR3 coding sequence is TGCGCCAGCAGCTTGGGAGACGGCTCCTACGAGCAGTACTTC.

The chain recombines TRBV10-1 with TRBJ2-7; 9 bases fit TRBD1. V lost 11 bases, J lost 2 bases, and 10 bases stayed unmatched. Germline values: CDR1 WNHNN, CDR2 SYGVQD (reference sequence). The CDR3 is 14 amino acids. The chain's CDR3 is CAGTAGQGPYEQYF. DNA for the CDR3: TGCGCCGGCACTGCGGGACAGGGCCCCTACGAGCAGTACTTC.

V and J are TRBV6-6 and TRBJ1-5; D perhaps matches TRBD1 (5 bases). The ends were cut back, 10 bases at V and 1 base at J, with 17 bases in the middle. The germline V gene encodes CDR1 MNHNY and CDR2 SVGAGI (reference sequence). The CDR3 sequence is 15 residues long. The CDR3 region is CATSQGLESNQPQHF. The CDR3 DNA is TGTGCCACCAGCCAGGGTCTTGAAAGCAATCAGCCCCAGCATTTT.

This CDR3 reads CASSFDASGRSYNEQFF. The CDR3 DNA sequence: TGTGCCAGCAGCTTTGACGCTAGCGGGCGATCCTACAATGAGCAGTTCTTC. This sequence joins TRBV7-9 and TRBJ2-1, with 8 bases lining up with TRBD2. From germline, CDR1 is SEHNR and CDR2 FQNEAQ (reference sequence). This CDR3 is 17 amino acids long. V shed 3 bases and J 1 base; nucleotides not matched to a gene: 8.

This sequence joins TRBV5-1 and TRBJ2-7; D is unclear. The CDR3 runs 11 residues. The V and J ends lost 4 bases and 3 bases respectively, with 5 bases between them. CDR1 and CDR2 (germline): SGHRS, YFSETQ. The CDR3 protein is CASSGDYEQYF. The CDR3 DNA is TGCGCCAGCAGCGGAGACTACGAGCAGTACTTC.

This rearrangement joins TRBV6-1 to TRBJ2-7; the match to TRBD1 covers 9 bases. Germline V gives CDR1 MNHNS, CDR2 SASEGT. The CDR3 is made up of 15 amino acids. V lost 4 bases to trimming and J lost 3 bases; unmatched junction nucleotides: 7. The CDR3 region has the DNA TGTGCCAGCAGTGTCAGAGACAGGGGGGACTACGAGCAGTACTTC. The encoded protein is CASSVRDRGDYEQYF.

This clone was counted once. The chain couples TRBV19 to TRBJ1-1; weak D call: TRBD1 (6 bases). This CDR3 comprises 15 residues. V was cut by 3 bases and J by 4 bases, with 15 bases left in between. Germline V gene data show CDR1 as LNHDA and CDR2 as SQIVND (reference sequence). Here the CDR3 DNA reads TGTGCCAGTAGTATCCAACCGGGGGCGCTCACTGAAGCTTTCTTT. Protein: CASSIQPGALTEAFF.

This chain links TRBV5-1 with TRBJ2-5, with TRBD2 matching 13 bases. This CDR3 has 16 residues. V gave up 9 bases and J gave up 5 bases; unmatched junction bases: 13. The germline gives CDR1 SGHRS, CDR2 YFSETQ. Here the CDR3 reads CATQISTSGRSETQYF. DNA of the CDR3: TGCGCCACCCAGATATCGACTAGCGGGAGGTCGGAGACCCAGTACTTC.

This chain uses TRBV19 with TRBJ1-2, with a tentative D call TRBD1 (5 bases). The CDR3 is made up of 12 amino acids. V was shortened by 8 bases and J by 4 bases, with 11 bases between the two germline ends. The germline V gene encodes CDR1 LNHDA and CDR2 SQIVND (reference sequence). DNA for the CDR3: TGTGCCAGTCAACAGGTCTCCTATGGCTACACCTTC. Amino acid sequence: CASQQVSYGYTF.

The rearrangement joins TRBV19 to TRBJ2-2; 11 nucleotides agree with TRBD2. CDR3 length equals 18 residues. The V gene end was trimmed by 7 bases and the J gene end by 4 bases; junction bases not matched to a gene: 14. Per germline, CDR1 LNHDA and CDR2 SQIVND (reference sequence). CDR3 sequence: CASIKRVAGGPGTGELFF. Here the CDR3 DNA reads TGTGCCAGTATAAAGAGAGTAGCGGGAGGGCCAGGCACCGGGGAGCTGTTTTTT.

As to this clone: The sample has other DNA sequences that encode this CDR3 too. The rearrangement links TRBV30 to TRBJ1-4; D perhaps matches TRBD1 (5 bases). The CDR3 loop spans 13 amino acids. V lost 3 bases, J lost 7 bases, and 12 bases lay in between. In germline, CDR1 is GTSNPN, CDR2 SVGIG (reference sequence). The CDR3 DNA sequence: TGTGCCTGGAGCGGGGGGTCTGTTGAAAAACTGTTTTTT. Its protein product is CAWSGGSVEKLFF.

The CDR3 nucleotides read TGCGCCAGCAGCGCGGGACAGAGCACAGATACGCAGTATTTT. Its translation is CASSAGQSTDTQYF. The rearrangement joins TRBV5-1 to TRBJ2-3; weak D call: TRBD1 (7 bases). The CDR3 has 14 amino acids. Trimming stripped 4 bases from V and 0 bases from J, with 9 bases between. In germline, CDR1 is SGHRS, CDR2 YFSETQ.

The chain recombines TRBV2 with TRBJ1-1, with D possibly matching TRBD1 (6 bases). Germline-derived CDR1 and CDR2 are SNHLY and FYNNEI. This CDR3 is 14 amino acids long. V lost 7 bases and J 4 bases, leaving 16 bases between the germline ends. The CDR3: CASILEQGGTEAFF. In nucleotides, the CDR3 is TGTGCCAGCATACTGGAACAGGGAGGCACTGAAGCTTTCTTT.

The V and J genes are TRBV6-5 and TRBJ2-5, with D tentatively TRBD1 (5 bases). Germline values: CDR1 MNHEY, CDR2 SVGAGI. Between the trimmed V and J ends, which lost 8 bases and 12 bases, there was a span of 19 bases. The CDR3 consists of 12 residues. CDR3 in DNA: TGTGCCAGCCGAAGGAGTCCAGGGTGGGAGTACTTC. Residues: CASRRSPGWEYF.

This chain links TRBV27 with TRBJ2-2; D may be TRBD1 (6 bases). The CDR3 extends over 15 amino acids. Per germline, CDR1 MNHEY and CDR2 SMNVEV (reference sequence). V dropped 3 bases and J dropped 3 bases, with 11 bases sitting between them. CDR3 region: CASSFRDTHTGELFF. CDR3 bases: TGTGCCAGCAGTTTTCGGGACACCCACACCGGGGAGCTGTTTTTT.

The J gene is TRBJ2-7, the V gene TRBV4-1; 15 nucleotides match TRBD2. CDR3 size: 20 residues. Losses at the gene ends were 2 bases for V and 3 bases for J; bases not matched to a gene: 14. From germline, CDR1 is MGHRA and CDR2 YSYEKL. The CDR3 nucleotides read TGCGCCAGCAGCCAACCCGGGACCGGGACTAGCGGGAGGAATTTCTACGAGCAGTACTTC. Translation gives CASSQPGTGTSGRNFYEQYF.

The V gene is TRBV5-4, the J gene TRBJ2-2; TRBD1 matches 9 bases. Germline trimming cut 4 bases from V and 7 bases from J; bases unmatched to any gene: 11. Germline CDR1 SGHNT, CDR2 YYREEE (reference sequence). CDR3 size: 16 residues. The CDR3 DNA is TGTGCCAGCAGCCGGACCGGGACAGGGTATAACGGGGAGCTGTTTTTT. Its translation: CASSRTGTGYNGELFF. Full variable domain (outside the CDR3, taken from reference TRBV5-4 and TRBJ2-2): ETGVTQSPTHLIKTRGQQVTLRCSSQSGHNTVSWYQQALGQGPQFIFQYYREEENGRGNFPPRFSGLQFPNYSSELNVNALELDDSALYLCASSRTGTGYNGELFFGEGSRLTVL.

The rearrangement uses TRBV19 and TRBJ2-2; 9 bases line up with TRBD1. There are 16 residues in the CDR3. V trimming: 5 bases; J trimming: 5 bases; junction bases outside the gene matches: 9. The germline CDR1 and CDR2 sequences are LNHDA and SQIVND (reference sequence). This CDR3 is CASSARTGVRTGELFF. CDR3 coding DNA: TGTGCCAGTAGTGCCCGGACAGGGGTCAGAACCGGGGAGCTGTTTTTT.

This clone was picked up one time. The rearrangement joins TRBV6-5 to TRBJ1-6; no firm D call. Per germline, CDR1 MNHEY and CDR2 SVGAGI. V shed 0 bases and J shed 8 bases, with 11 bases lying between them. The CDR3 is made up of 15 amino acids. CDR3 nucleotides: TGTGCCAGCAGTTACTCGAGTCAGGCTTATTCACCCCTCCACTTT. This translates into CASSYSSQAYSPLHF.

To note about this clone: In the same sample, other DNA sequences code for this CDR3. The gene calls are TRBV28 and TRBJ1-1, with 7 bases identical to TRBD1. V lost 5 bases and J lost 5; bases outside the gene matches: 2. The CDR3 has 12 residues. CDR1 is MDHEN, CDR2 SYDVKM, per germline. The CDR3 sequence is CASSLQGTEAFF. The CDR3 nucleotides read TGTGCCAGCAGTCTACAGGGGACTGAAGCTTTCTTT.

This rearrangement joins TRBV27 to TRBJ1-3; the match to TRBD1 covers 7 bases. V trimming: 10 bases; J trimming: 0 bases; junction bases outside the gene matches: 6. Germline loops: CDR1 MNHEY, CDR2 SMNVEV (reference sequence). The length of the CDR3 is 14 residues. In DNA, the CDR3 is TGTGCCACCAAACGGGACAGCTCTGGAAACACCATATATTTT. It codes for CATKRDSSGNTIYF.

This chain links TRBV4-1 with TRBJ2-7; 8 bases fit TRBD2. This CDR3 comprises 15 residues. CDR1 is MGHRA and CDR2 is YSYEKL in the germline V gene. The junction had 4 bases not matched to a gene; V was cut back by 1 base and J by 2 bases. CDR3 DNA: TGCGCCAGCAGCCAAGGGGCGGGAGGCCCCTACGAGCAGTACTTC. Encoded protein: CASSQGAGGPYEQYF.

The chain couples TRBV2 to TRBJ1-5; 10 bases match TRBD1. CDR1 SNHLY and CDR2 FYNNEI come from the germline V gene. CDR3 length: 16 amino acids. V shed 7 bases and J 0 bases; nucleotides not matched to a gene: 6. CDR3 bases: TGTGCCAGCATGAAGGACAGGGGGTATAGCAATCAGCCCCAGCATTTT. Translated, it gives CASMKDRGYSNQPQHF.

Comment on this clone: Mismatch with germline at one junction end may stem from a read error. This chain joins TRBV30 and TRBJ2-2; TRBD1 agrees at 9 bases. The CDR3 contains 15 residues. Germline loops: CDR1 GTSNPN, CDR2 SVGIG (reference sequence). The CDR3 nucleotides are TGTGCCCCCTCCCCCGGGACAGGGAACCCCGGGGAGCTGTTTTTT. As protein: CAPSPGTGNPGELFF. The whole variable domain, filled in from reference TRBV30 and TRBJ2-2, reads SQTIHQWPATLVQPVGSPLSLECTVEGTSNPNLYWYRQAAGRGLQLLFYSVGIGQISSEVPQNLSASRPQDRQFILSSKKLLLSDSGFYLCAPSPGTGNPGELFFGEGSRLTVL.

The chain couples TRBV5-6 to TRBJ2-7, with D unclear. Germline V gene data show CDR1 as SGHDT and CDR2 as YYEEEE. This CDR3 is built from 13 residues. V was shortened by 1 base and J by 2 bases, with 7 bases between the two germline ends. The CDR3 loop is CASSLRRAYEQYF. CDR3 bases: TGTGCCAGCAGCTTGAGAAGGGCCTACGAGCAGTACTTC.

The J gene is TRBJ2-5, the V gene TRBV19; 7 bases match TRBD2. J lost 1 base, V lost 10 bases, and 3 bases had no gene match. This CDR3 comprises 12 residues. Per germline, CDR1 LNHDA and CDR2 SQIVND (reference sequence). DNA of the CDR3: TGTGCCACAAGGACTAGCCAAGAGACCCAGTACTTC. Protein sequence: CATRTSQETQYF.

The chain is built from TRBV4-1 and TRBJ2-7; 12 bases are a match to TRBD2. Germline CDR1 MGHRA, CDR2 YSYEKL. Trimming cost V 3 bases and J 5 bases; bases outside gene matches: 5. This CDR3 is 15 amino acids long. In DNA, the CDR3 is TGCGCCAGCAGCCACTTCGGACTAGCGGGAAACGAGCAGTACTTC. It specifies CASSHFGLAGNEQYF.

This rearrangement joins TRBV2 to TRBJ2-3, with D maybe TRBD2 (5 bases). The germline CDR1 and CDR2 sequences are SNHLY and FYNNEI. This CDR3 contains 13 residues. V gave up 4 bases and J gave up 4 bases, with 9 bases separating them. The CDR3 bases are TGTGCCAGCAGTGGGCTAGCCGCAGATACGCAGTATTTT. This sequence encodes CASSGLAADTQYF. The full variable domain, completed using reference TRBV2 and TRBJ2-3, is EPEVTQTPSHQVTQMGQEVILRCVPISNHLYFYWYRQILGQKVEFLVSFYNNEISEKSEIFDDQFSVERPDGSNFTLKIRSTKLEDSAMYFCASSGLAADTQYFGPGTRLTVL.

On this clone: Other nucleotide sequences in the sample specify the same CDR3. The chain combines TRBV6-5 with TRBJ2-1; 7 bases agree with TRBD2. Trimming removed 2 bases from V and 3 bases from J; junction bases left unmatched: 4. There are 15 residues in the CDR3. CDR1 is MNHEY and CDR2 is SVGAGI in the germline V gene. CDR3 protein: CASSYGLADYNEQFF. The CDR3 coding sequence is TGTGCCAGCAGTTACGGGCTAGCGGACTACAATGAGCAGTTCTTC.

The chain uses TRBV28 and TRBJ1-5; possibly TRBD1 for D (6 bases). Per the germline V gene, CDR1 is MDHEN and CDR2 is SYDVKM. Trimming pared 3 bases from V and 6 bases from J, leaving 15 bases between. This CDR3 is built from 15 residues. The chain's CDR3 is CASSFRRGAGQPQHF. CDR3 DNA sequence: TGTGCCAGCAGTTTTCGTCGGGGGGCCGGTCAGCCCCAGCATTTT.